The 25 T cell receptor beta chains reported below all come from one sample, sequenced in a study of shared clonotypes between healthy human individuals. The assay was immunoSEQ multiplex PCR, and TCRdb's table has in-frame clones only and misses some. The table includes 1 million to 1.3 million clones, around 78% detected once. Material for sequencing was memory CD4+ T cells from PBMCs. Subset of the sample: CD45RA-negative fraction. The receptors were sampled from a man aged 18-30 years in good health. Some clones in this sample may be carry-over from other donors' samples.

J is TRBJ2-5 and V is TRBV20-1, with D unclear. The V end lost 2 bases, the J end lost 5 bases, and 6 bases lay between the germline ends. The CDR3 length is 11 residues. In germline, CDR1 is DFQATT, CDR2 SNEGSKA (reference sequence). The CDR3 here is CSARQWETQYF. DNA for the CDR3: TGCAGTGCTAGACAGTGGGAGACCCAGTACTTC.

The rearrangement links TRBV7-9 to TRBJ2-3, with no clear D. This CDR3 contains 13 residues. The ends were cut back, 5 bases at V and 3 bases at J, with 9 bases in the middle. In germline, CDR1 is SEHNR, CDR2 FQNEAQ (reference sequence). In DNA form, the CDR3 reads TGTGCCAGCAGCCCCTACTGGACAGATACGCAGTATTTT. As protein: CASSPYWTDTQYF.

The V and J genes are TRBV30 and TRBJ2-3; D is perhaps TRBD1 (6 bases). There are 13 residues in the CDR3. V lost 6 bases and J 7 bases, leaving 17 bases between the germline ends. Germline CDR1 reads GTSNPN; CDR2 reads SVGIG (reference sequence). CDR3 coding DNA: TGTGCCTGCCGGGACACGGCCGGAAATACGCAGTATTTT. Protein product: CACRDTAGNTQYF.

The chain employs TRBV18 and TRBJ2-6; 7 nucleotides line up with TRBD1. J was trimmed by 0 bases and V by 3 bases; bases with no gene match: 8. The CDR3 is made up of 18 amino acids. The germline V gene encodes CDR1 KGHSH and CDR2 LQKENI. CDR3 bases: TGTGCCAGCTCACCCTGGGACAGTGCCGGCTCTGGGGCCAACGTCCTGACTTTC. Its protein is CASSPWDSAGSGANVLTF.

V is TRBV28 and J is TRBJ2-3; 13 positions agree with TRBD2. Trimming at V came to 5 bases and at J to 4 bases, leaving 6 bases not matched to a gene. Germline V CDR1 and CDR2: MDHEN, SYDVKM. This CDR3 comprises 16 residues. As DNA, the CDR3 is TGTGCCAGCAGTCCGGGACTAGCGGGAATGGCAGATACGCAGTATTTT. It is translated as CASSPGLAGMADTQYF.

This clone was seen once. The genes are TRBV6-1 and TRBJ1-2; possibly TRBD1 for D (6 bases). Deletions cut 1 base from V and 2 bases from J, with 11 bases between. The CDR3 consists of 15 residues. Germline V gives CDR1 MNHNS, CDR2 SASEGT. Here the CDR3 reads CASSEVQGQNYGYTF. The CDR3 region has the DNA TGTGCCAGCAGTGAAGTACAGGGACAAAACTATGGCTACACCTTC.

V gene TRBV28 combines with J gene TRBJ1-1, with D uncertain. Trimming stripped 9 bases from V and 7 bases from J, with 15 bases between. The CDR3 sequence is 12 residues long. Germline values: CDR1 MDHEN, CDR2 SYDVKM. The CDR3 DNA reads TGTGCCAGTCTGGAGCGGGGAATTGAAGCTTTCTTT. The encoded protein is CASLERGIEAFF. The full variable domain, with the rest looked up from reference TRBV28 and TRBJ1-1, is DVKVTQSSRYLVKRTGEKVFLECVQDMDHENMFWYRQDPGLGLRLIYFSYDVKMKEKGDIPEGYSVSREKKERFSLILESASTNQTSMYLCASLERGIEAFFGQGTRLTVV.

This sequence joins TRBV21-1 and TRBJ1-4; TRBD1 is the table's D call, not checked against the DNA. TRBV21-1 is classified as a pseudogene. The CDR3 length is 12 residues. The CDR3 DNA reads as TGTGCCGCGACAGGGGGGCCAGAAAAACTGTTTTTT. Translating it yields CAATGGPEKLFF.

This clone was counted only a few times. Within the sample, other DNA sequences also encode this same CDR3. The chain carries TRBV28 and TRBJ2-1; D unresolved. Germline values: CDR1 MDHEN, CDR2 SYDVKM. Trimming took 5 bases from V and 9 from J, leaving 5 bases between them. The CDR3 loop spans 10 amino acids. CDR3 loop: CASSLSEQFF. The CDR3 DNA follows: TGTGCCAGCAGTCTAAGTGAGCAGTTCTTC.

The J gene is TRBJ2-7, the V gene TRBV18; 8 bases agree with TRBD2. The germline V gene has CDR1 KGHSH and CDR2 LQKENI. Trimming took 2 bases from V and 4 from J; bases not matched to a gene: 13. This CDR3 spans 17 amino acids. The CDR3: CASSPNTVGSGKYEQYF. CDR3 sequence (DNA): TGTGCCAGCTCACCAAACACCGTGGGTAGCGGGAAGTACGAGCAGTACTTC.

The V gene is TRBV12-5, the J gene TRBJ2-5; no clear D gene. There are 11 residues in the CDR3. V dropped 5 bases and J dropped 5 bases, with 6 bases sitting between them. CDR1 is LGHNT and CDR2 is FRNRAP in the germline V gene. This chain's CDR3 is CASGPWETQYF. The CDR3 DNA is TGTGCTAGTGGTCCCTGGGAGACCCAGTACTTC.

The chain is built from TRBV5-8 and TRBJ1-5, with 8 nucleotides matching TRBD1. Per the germline V gene, CDR1 is SGHTS and CDR2 is YDEGEE. The CDR3 length is 15 residues. V shed 4 bases, J shed 6 bases, and the junction held 9 bases outside the gene matches. The CDR3 spells CASSPQGAWSQPQHF. In DNA, the CDR3 is TGTGCCAGCAGCCCCCAGGGGGCATGGAGTCAGCCCCAGCATTTT.

This sequence joins TRBV6-5 and TRBJ1-1, with D hard to call. Germline V lookup: CDR1 MNHEY, CDR2 SVGAGI. V lost 3 bases and J lost 2, with 7 bases in between. CDR3 size: 13 residues. Here the CDR3 DNA reads TGTGCCAGCAGTTATCTTGATAACACTGAAGCTTTCTTT. Amino acid sequence: CASSYLDNTEAFF.

The chain has TRBV6-5 and TRBJ2-7; D is possibly TRBD1 (6 bases). Germline CDR1 reads MNHEY; CDR2 reads SVGAGI. With 7 bases removed from V and 6 bases from J, the gap between germline ends came to 13 bases. This CDR3 comprises 12 residues. CDR3 residues: CASNPTGREQYF. The CDR3 DNA sequence: TGTGCCAGCAATCCCACAGGGCGCGAGCAGTACTTC.

This clone was seen a single time. The V call is TRBV18, the J call TRBJ2-7; D perhaps matches TRBD2 (5 bases). Trimming cost V 8 bases and J 3 bases, with 17 bases left between them. Germline CDR1 KGHSH, CDR2 LQKENI. The length of the CDR3 is 14 residues. The CDR3, as DNA: TGTGCCAGCGCAGAGGGTGGAGGTCTCTACGAGCAGTACTTC. It specifies CASAEGGGLYEQYF.

The V gene is TRBV11-2, the J gene TRBJ1-1, with D uncertain. Germline V gene data show CDR1 as SGHAT and CDR2 as FQNNGV. The CDR3 totals 15 residues. V lost 4 bases and J lost 4, with 16 bases in between. CDR3 nucleotide sequence: TGTGCCAGCAGCTCCTCTACCCCTGTTTTCACTGAAGCTTTCTTT. Translated, it gives CASSSSTPVFTEAFF.

This sequence joins TRBV2 and TRBJ2-6; D is unresolved. This CDR3 contains 13 residues. With 7 bases removed from V and 0 bases from J, the gap between germline ends came to 4 bases. CDR1 and CDR2 (germline): SNHLY, FYNNEI. This CDR3 reads CASIRSGANVLTF. The CDR3 bases are TGTGCCAGCATTCGCTCTGGGGCCAACGTCCTGACTTTC.

There are a few counts of this clone. The J gene is TRBJ1-2, the V gene TRBV28, with D tentatively TRBD1 (5 bases). CDR1 MDHEN and CDR2 SYDVKM come from the germline V gene. The CDR3 extends over 14 amino acids. V was cut by 5 bases and J by 8 bases, with 18 bases left in between. DNA for the CDR3: TGTGCCAGCAGTCCCGGGGACGGCCGAGGGGGCTACACCTTC. Amino acid sequence: CASSPGDGRGGYTF.

The chain employs TRBV11-3 and TRBJ1-5; 10 bases are a match to TRBD1. This CDR3 contains 15 residues. V gave up 5 bases and J gave up 7 bases; unmatched junction bases: 8. Per germline, CDR1 SGHNT and CDR2 YENEEA. CDR3 residues: CASSPGQGTEQPQHF. The CDR3 coding sequence is TGTGCCAGCAGCCCGGGACAGGGGACCGAACAGCCCCAGCATTTT.

This clone was picked up many times. Other DNA variants within this sample encode the same CDR3. The chain employs TRBV7-9 and TRBJ1-4, with 7 bases identical to TRBD1. This CDR3 comprises 15 residues. V gave up 5 bases and J gave up 8 bases; unmatched junction bases: 11. From germline, CDR1 is SEHNR and CDR2 FQNEAQ (reference sequence). The DNA for the CDR3 is TGTGCCAGCAGCCTAGGGGGCTCTGCCAACGAAAAACTGTTTTTT. This codes for CASSLGGSANEKLFF.

This clone was observed a single time. This chain links TRBV28 with TRBJ2-5; D possibly corresponds to TRBD2 (6 bases). The V gene's germline CDR1 is MDHEN and CDR2 SYDVKM. V lost 7 bases and J lost 3, with 9 bases in between. There are 12 residues in the CDR3. The CDR3 loop reads CASTGGKETQYF. CDR3 DNA sequence: TGTGCCAGCACTGGAGGGAAAGAGACCCAGTACTTC. Full variable domain (outside the CDR3, taken from reference TRBV28 and TRBJ2-5): DVKVTQSSRYLVKRTGEKVFLECVQDMDHENMFWYRQDPGLGLRLIYFSYDVKMKEKGDIPEGYSVSREKKERFSLILESASTNQTSMYLCASTGGKETQYFGPGTRLLVL.

The rearrangement links TRBV7-3 to TRBJ1-6; possible D gene TRBD1, 6 bases. Germline assignment: CDR1 SGHTA and CDR2 FQGTGA. V was trimmed by 4 bases and J by 6 bases, leaving 10 bases between them. The CDR3 has 14 amino acids. Here the CDR3 DNA reads TGTGCCAGCAGCTCGGGACATCCTAATTCACCCCTCCACTTT. It encodes CASSSGHPNSPLHF.

The chain recombines TRBV7-9 with TRBJ2-2; the match to TRBD1 covers 10 bases. Trimming at V came to 7 bases and at J to 7 bases, leaving 12 bases not matched to a gene. The CDR3 totals 16 residues. Germline assignment: CDR1 SEHNR and CDR2 FQNEAQ (reference sequence). Here the CDR3 reads CASTYWTGGSSGELFF. DNA of the CDR3: TGTGCCAGCACCTACTGGACAGGGGGGAGTAGCGGGGAGCTGTTTTTT.

The chain employs TRBV7-9 and TRBJ2-5; the match to TRBD1 covers 11 bases. From germline, CDR1 is SEHNR and CDR2 FQNEAQ (reference sequence). Losses at the gene ends were 5 bases for V and 4 bases for J; bases not matched to a gene: 3. There are 14 residues in the CDR3. Here the CDR3 reads CASSRGTGGETQYF. The CDR3 DNA is TGTGCCAGCAGCCGAGGGACAGGGGGAGAGACCCAGTACTTC.

This clone was counted once. The chain carries TRBV15 and TRBJ1-2; 8 nucleotides line up with TRBD1. The CDR3 loop spans 15 amino acids. V gave up 3 bases and J gave up 4 bases; unmatched junction bases: 7. Germline V CDR1 and CDR2: LNHNV, YYDKDF (reference sequence). This CDR3 reads CATSRQQGAIYGYTF. The DNA of the CDR3 is TGTGCCACCAGCAGGCAGCAGGGGGCTATCTATGGCTACACCTTC.